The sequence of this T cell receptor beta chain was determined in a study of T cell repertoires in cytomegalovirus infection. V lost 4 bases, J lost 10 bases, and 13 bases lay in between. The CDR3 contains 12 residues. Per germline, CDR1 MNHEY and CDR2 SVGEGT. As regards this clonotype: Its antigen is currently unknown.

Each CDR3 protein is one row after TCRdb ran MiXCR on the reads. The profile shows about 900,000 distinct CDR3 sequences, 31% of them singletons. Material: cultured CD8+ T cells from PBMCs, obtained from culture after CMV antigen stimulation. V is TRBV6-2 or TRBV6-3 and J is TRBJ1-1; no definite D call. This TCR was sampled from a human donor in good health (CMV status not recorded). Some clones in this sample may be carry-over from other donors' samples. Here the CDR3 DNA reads TGTGCCAGCAGTTCGCGGGGAGGGAGAGCTTTCTTT. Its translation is CASSSRGGRAFF.